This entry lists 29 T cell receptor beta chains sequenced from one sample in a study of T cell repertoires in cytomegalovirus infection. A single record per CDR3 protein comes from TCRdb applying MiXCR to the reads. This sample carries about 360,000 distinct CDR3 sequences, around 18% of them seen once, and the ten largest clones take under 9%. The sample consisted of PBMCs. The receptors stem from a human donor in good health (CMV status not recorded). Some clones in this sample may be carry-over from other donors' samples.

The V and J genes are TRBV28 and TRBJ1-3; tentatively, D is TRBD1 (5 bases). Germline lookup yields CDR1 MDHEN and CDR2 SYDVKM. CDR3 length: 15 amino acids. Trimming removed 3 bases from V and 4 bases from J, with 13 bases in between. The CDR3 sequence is CASSFFGREGNTIYF. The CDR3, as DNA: TGTGCCAGCAGTTTCTTCGGCAGGGAAGGAAACACCATATATTTT.

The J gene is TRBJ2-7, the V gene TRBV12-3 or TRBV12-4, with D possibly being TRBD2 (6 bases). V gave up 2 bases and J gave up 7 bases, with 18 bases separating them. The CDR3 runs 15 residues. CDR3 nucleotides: TGTGCCAGCAGTTTACAGGGAGGATGGCGGACGGAGCAGTACTTC. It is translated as CASSLQGGWRTEQYF.

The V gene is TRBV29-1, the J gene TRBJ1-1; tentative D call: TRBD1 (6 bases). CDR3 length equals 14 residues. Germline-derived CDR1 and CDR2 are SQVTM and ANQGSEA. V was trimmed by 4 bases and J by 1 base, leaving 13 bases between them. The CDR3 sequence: CSVVGQSKNTEAFF. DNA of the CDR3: TGCAGCGTTGTAGGACAGTCTAAGAACACTGAAGCTTTCTTT.

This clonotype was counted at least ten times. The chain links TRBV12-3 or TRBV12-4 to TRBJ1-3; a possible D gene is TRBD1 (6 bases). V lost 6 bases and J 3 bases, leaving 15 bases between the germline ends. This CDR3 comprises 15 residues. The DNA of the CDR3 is TGTGCCAGCAGATTTACAGGGAATCGTGGAAACACCATATATTTT. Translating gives CASRFTGNRGNTIYF.

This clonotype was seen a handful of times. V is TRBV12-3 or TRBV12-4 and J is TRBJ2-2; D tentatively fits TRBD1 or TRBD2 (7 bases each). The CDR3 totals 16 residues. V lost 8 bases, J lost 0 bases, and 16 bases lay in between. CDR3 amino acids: CASRAGGGTNTGELFF. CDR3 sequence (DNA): TGTGCCAGCCGAGCAGGGGGGGGAACGAACACCGGGGAGCTGTTTTTT.

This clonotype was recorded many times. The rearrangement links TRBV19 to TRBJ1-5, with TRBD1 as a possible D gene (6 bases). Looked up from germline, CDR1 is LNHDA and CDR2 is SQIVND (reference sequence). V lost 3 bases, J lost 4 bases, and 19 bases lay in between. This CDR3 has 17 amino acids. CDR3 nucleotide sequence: TGTGCCAGTAGTATTGGACAGTACAAACTCACAAATCAGCCCCAGCATTTT. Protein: CASSIGQYKLTNQPQHF.

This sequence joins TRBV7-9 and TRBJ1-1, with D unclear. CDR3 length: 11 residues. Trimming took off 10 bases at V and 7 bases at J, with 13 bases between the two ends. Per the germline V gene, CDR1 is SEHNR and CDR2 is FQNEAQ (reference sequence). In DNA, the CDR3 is TGTGCCACCACCTTCGAAGGTGAAGCTTTCTTT. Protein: CATTFEGEAFF.

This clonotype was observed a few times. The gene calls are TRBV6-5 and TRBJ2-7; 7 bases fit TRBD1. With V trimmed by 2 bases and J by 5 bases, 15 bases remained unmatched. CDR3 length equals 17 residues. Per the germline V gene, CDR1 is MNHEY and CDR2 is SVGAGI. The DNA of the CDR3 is TGTGCCAGCAGTTACGGGTTTGGGGACAGTTTAGTAAACGAGCAGTACTTC. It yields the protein CASSYGFGDSLVNEQYF.

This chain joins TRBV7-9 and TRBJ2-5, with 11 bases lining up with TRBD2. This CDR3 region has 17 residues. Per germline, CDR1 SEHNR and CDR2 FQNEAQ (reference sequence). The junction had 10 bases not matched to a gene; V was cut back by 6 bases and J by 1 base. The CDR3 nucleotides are TGTGCCAGCAGTCGACCGGGACTAGCGGACCGCCAAGAGACCCAGTACTTC. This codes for CASSRPGLADRQETQYF.

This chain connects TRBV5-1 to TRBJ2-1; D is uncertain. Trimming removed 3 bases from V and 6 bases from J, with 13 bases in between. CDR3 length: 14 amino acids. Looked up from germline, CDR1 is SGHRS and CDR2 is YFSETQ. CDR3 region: CASSSTSGRNEQFF. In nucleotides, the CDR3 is TGCGCCAGCAGCTCTACATCCGGACGCAATGAGCAGTTCTTC.

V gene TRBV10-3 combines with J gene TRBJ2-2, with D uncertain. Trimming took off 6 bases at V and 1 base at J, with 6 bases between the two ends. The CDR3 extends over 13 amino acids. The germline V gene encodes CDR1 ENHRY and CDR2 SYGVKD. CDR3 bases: TGTGCCATCAGCGAGAGGAACACCGGGGAGCTGTTTTTT. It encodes CAISERNTGELFF.

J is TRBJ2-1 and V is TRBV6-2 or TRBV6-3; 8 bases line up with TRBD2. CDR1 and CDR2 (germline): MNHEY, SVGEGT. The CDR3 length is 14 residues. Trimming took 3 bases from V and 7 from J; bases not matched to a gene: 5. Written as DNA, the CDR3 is TGTGCCAGCAGTTATTCGGCTAGCGGGAATGAGCAGTTCTTC. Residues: CASSYSASGNEQFF.

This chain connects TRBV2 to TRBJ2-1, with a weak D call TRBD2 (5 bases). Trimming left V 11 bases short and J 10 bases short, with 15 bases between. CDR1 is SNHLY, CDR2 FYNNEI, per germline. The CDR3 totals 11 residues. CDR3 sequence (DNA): TGTGCCCTCACCCCGGGGAACGAGCAGTTCTTC. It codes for CALTPGNEQFF.

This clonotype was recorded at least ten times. The CDR3 DNA reads as TGTGCCAGCAGCTTAGGGCAACTCCGCGACACCGGGGAGCTGTTTTTT. It specifies CASSLGQLRDTGELFF. The chain is built from TRBV11-3 and TRBJ2-2; D unclear. CDR1 and CDR2 from the germline V gene are SGHNT and YENEEA. The CDR3 covers 16 residues. V gave up 1 base and J gave up 3 bases, with 12 bases separating them.

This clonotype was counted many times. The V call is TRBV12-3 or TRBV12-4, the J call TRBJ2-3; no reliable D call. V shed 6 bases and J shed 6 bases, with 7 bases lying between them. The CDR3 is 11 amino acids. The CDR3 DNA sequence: TGTGCCAGCAGCAATGCCGATACGCAGTATTTT. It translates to CASSNADTQYF.

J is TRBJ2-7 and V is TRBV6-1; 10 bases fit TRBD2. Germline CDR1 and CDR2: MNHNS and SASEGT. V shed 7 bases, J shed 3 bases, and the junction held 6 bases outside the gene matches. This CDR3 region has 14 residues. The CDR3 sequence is CASTELAGVYEQYF. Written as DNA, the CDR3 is TGTGCCAGCACTGAGCTAGCGGGAGTCTACGAGCAGTACTTC.

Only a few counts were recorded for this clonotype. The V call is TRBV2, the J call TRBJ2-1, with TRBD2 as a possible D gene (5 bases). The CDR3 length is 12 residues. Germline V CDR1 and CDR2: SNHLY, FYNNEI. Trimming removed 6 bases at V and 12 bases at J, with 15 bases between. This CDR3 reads CASRADLEAQFF. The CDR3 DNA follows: TGTGCCAGCAGGGCAGACTTGGAGGCGCAGTTCTTC.

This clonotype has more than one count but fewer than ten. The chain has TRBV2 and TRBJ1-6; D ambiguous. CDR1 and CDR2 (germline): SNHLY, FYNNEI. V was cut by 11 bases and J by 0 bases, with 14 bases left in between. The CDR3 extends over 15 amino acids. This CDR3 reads CARTPDPSYNSPLHF. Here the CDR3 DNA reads TGTGCCCGTACTCCGGATCCCTCCTATAATTCACCCCTCCACTTT.

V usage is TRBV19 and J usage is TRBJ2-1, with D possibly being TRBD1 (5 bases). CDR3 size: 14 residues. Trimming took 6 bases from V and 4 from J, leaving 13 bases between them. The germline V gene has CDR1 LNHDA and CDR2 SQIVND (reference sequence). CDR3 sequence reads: CASRGQVGYNEQFF. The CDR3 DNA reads TGTGCCAGTAGGGGGCAAGTCGGGTACAATGAGCAGTTCTTC.

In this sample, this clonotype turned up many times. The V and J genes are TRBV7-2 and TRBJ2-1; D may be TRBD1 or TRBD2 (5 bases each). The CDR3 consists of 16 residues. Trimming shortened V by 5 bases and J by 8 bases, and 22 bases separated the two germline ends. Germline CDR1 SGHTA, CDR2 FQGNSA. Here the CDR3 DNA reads TGTGCCAGCAGCCCTTCGGGGACCCGGTTCCCTCATGAGCAGTTCTTC. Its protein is CASSPSGTRFPHEQFF.

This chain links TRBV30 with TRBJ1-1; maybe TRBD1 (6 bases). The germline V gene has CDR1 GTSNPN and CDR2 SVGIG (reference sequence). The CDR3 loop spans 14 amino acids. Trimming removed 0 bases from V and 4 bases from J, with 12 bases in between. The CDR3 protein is CAWSVDGGITEAFF. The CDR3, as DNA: TGTGCCTGGAGTGTAGACGGGGGCATCACTGAAGCTTTCTTT.

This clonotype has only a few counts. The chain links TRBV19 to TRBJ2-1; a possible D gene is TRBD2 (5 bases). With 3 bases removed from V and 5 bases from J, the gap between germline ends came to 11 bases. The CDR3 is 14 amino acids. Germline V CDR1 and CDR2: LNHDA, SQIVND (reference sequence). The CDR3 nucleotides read TGTGCCAGTAGTATTTGGGCTAGCAACAATGAGCAGTTCTTC. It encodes CASSIWASNNEQFF.

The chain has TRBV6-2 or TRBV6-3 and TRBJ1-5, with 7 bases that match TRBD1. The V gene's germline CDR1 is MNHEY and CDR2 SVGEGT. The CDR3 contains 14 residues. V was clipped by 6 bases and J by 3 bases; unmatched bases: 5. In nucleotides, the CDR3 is TGTGCCAGCAGGACGACAGGGAACAATCAGCCCCAGCATTTT. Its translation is CASRTTGNNQPQHF.

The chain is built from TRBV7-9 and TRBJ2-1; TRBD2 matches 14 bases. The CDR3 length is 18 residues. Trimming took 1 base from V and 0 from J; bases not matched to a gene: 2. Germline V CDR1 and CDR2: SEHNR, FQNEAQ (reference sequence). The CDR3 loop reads CASSLGGLAGGSYNEQFF. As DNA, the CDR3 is TGTGCCAGCAGCTTAGGTGGACTAGCGGGGGGCTCCTACAATGAGCAGTTCTTC.

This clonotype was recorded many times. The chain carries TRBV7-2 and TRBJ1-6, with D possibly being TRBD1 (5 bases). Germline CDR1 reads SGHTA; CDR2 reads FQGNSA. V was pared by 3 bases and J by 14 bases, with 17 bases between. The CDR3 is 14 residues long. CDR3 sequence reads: CASSFNPGKGALHF. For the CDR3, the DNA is TGTGCCAGCAGCTTTAACCCAGGGAAAGGAGCCCTCCACTTT.

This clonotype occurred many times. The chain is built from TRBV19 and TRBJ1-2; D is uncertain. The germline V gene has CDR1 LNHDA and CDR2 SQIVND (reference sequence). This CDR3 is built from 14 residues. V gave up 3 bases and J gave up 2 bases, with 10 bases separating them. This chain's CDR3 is CASSISQINYGYTF. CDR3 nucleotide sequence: TGTGCCAGTAGTATTAGTCAGATCAACTATGGCTACACCTTC.

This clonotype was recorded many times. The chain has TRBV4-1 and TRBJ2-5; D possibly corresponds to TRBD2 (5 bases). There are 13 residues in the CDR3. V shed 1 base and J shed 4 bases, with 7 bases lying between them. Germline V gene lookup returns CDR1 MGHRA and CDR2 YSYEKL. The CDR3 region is CASSQVAGETQYF. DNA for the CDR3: TGCGCCAGCAGCCAAGTCGCGGGAGAGACCCAGTACTTC.

CDR3 bases: TGCAGTGCTAGTTCGGACAGGGAGGCTGGCTACACCTTC. Protein: CSASSDREAGYTF. This chain uses TRBV20-1 with TRBJ1-2, with 8 positions matching TRBD1. Per germline, CDR1 DFQATT and CDR2 SNEGSKA (reference sequence). CDR3 size: 13 residues. V lost 3 bases and J lost 7; bases outside the gene matches: 7.

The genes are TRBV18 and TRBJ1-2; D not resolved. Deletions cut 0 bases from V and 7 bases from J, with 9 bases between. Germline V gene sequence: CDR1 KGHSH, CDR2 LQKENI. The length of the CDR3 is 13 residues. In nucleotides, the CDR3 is TGTGCCAGCTCACCACCAATTAGCGCTGGCTACACCTTC. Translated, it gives CASSPPISAGYTF.